Listed below are T cell receptor beta chains from one sample, sequenced in a study of T cell repertoires in cytomegalovirus infection. TCRdb recomputed calls from the reads with MiXCR, one row per CDR3 protein. The sample records more than 300,000 distinct CDR3 sequences, 34% being singletons. These receptors' targets are unknown. The sample in question was cultured PBMCs, obtained from culture after CMV antigen stimulation. The receptors were gathered from a human donor in good health (CMV status not recorded). Some clones in this sample may be carry-over from other donors' samples. CDR3s include the opening cysteine and the closing phenylalanine or tryptophan. The D gene is left open where the match is weak. The size of a clone is reported for some rows only, either as once, few or many, or as a class for expanded clones.

d_gene,abundance,v_gene,j_gene,CDR3nt,CDR3aa
.,many,TRBV7-2,TRBJ2-1,TGTGCCAGCAGCCTCCAAGTTGGGCAACCGGAGCAGTTCTTC,CASSLQVGQPEQFF
.,few,TRBV6-1,TRBJ2-3,TGTGCCAGCAGTGAAAGACTGATGAGCACAGATACGCAGTATTTT,CASSERLMSTDTQYF
.,.,TRBV6-2/TRBV6-3,TRBJ1-2,TGTGCCAGCAGTCGACCCATCGGGACCTCCCCGTATGGCTACACCTTC,CASSRPIGTSPYGYTF
TRBD2,many,TRBV7-2,TRBJ2-1,TGTGCCAGCAACAAGGGCGGGAGGGCCCTCTACAATGAGCAGTTCTTC,CASNKGGRALYNEQFF
TRBD1,few,TRBV19,TRBJ2-2,TGTGCCAGTAGTATTGAGGGGGCTCACACCGGGGAGCTGTTTTTT,CASSIEGAHTGELFF
.,.,TRBV19,TRBJ2-2,TGTGCCAGTAGCCATGGGTGGGCCAACACCGGGGAGCTGTTTTTT,CASSHGWANTGELFF
.,.,TRBV6-5,TRBJ1-1,TGTGCCAGCAGTCCGCGCAGGGGTTCCCACACTGAAGCTTTCTTT,CASSPRRGSHTEAFF
TRBD1,.,TRBV6-5,TRBJ1-6,TGTGCCAGCAGTAGGGACAGGGGCTCCTATAATTCACCCCTCCACTTT,CASSRDRGSYNSPLHF
.,.,TRBV27,TRBJ2-5,TGTGCCAGCAGTTTACCCAGGGGCCCCCACCAAGAGACCCAGTACTTC,CASSLPRGPHQETQYF
.,.,TRBV6-6,TRBJ2-3,TGTGCCAGCAGTTACGGGCCCGGGGGCGGAGATACGCAGTATTTT,CASSYGPGGGDTQYF
.,.,TRBV28,TRBJ1-2,TGTGCCAGCAGTTTAAGGCCCCTGGGCATAGATGGCTACACCTTC,CASSLRPLGIDGYTF
.,.,TRBV25-1,TRBJ2-7,TGTGCCAGCAGGGACCCCGGGAGAGGCTACGAGCAGTACTTC,CASRDPGRGYEQYF
TRBD2,.,TRBV18,TRBJ2-2,TGTGCCAGCTCACCACCGTCCCTAGCGGGAGGCACCGGGGAGCTGTTTTTT,CASSPPSLAGGTGELFF